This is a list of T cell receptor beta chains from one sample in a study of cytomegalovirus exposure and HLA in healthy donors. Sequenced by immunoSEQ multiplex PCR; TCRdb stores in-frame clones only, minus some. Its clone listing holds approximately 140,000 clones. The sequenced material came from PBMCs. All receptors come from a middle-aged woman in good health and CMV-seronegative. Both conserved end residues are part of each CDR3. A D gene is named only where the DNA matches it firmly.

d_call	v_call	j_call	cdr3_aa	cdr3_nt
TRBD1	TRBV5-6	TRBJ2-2	CASSFAGGTNTGELFF	TGTGCCAGCAGCTTTGCAGGGGGTACGAACACCGGGGAGCTGTTTTTT
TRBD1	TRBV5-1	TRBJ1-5	CASSLQGQDNQPQHF	TGCGCCAGCAGCTTGCAGGGACAGGACAATCAGCCCCAGCATTTT
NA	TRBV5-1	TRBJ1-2	CASSFTQDIATYGYTF	TGCGCCAGCAGCTTCACCCAGGACATTGCGACTTATGGCTACACCTTC
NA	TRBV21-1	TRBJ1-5	CARPRLGHIFNQPQHF	TGTGCCAGACCTCGTTTGGGACATATTTTCAATCAGCCCCAGCATTTT
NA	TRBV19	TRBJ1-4	CASSFLGAELFF	TGTGCCAGTAGTTTCCTAGGAGCGGAACTGTTTTTT
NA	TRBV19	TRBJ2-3	CASAKDWGTDTQYF	TGTGCCAGCGCAAAGGACTGGGGCACAGATACGCAGTATTTT
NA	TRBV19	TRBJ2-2	CASSIGLTTGELFF	TGTGCCAGTAGTATCGGTCTAACCACCGGGGAGCTGTTTTTT
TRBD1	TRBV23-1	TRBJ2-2	CASSQIGQGGNGELFF	TGCGCCAGCAGTCAAATCGGACAGGGTGGTAACGGGGAGCTGTTTTTT
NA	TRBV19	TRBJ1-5	CASSRGAHQPQHF	TGTGCCAGTAGTCGGGGGGCGCATCAGCCCCAGCATTTT
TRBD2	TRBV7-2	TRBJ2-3	CASSLLGTSGGAKDTQYF	TGTGCCAGCAGCCTGCTCGGGACTAGCGGGGGGGCGAAAGATACGCAGTATTTT
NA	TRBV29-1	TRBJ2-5	CSVGNSGGETQYF	TGCAGCGTTGGAAATTCGGGGGGCGAGACCCAGTACTTC
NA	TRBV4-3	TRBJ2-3	CASSQEWVRGDTQYF	TGCGCCAGCAGCCAAGAATGGGTAAGGGGGGATACGCAGTATTTT